This record concerns one TCR beta chain sequence. Its target is unknown. The assay used deep level. Profiled with immunoSEQ multiplex PCR; TCRdb holds only in-frame clones, not every one. Of some 300,000 clones in the sample, roughly 70% were seen once. The sample belongs to a study of shared clonotypes between healthy human individuals. Study results and caveats: Sharing across four donors was highest in naive CD4 (approximately 5%) and lowest in memory CD8 (around 0.4%). Naive subsets tended to show greater estimated richness than memory subsets.

The J segment lost 7 bases and the V segment lost 4 bases, leaving 7 bases of the junction unmatched. Germline lookup yields CDR1 SGHRS and CDR2 YFSETQ. The CDR3 is made up of 15 amino acids. The chain combines TRBV5-1 with TRBJ1-4, with TRBD1 matching over 10 bases. Sequenced sample: memory CD4+ T cells sorted from blood. Subset given: CD45RA-negative fraction. The receptor's source is a man aged 25 to 45 in good health. The CDR3 loop reads CASSVRTGGGEKLFF. CDR3 DNA sequence: TGCGCCAGCAGCGTAAGGACAGGGGGAGGTGAAAAACTGTTTTTT.